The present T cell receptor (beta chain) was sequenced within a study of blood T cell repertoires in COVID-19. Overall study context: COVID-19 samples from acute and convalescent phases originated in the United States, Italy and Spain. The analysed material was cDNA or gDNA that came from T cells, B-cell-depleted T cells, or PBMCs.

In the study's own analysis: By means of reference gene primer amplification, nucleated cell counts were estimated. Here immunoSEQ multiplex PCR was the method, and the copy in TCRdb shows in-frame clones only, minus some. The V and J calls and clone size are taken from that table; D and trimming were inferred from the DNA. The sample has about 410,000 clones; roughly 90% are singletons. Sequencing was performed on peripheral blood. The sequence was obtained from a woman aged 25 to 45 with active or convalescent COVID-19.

The DNA for the CDR3 is TGTGCCAGCAGTTACCATAAGAGACTAGCGGGGGGCTACGAGCAGTACTTC. It yields the protein CASSYHKRLAGGYEQYF. The chain is built from TRBV6-2 or TRBV6-3 and TRBJ2-7, with TRBD2 matching 13 bases. CDR1 and CDR2 from the germline V gene are MNHEY and SVGEGT. The junction had 7 bases not matched to a gene; V was cut back by 2 bases and J by 3 bases. This CDR3 is built from 17 residues.